The 15 T cell receptor beta chains below were found in one sample sequenced in a study of T cells after yellow fever vaccination. TCRdb re-derived calls from the 5' RACE reads in MiXCR, one entry per CDR3 protein. The sample shows 400,000 or so distinct CDR3 sequences, roughly 20% of them seen only once. Sequencing was performed on PBMCs, taken before the yellow fever booster vaccination. These receptors all stem from a man between 18 and 35 years old who received the YFV17D yellow fever vaccine.

This clonotype was observed a few times. The rearrangement uses TRBV6-2 or TRBV6-3 and TRBJ2-1, with D possibly being TRBD1 (6 bases). The V gene's germline CDR1 is MNHEY and CDR2 SVGEGT. V was trimmed by 10 bases and J by 10 bases, leaving 23 bases between them. CDR3 length equals 14 residues. The CDR3 DNA reads TGTGCCATCTCCGGGACGCCCCACACAGGGGAGCAGTTCTTC. It encodes CAISGTPHTGEQFF.

This clonotype was observed a handful of times. J is TRBJ2-1 and V is TRBV5-6; D ambiguous. V lost 6 bases and J lost 6, with 13 bases in between. Germline lookup yields CDR1 SGHDT and CDR2 YYEEEE. The CDR3 contains 13 residues. For the CDR3, the DNA is TGTGCCAGCACTCCGCCCTCCGGCAATGAGCAGTTCTTC. The encoded protein is CASTPPSGNEQFF. Drawing the rest from reference TRBV5-6 and TRBJ2-1, the complete variable domain is DAGVTQSPTHLIKTRGQQVTLRCSPKSGHDTVSWYQQALGQGPQFIFQYYEEEERQRGNFPDRFSGHQFPNYSSELNVNALLLGDSALYLCASTPPSGNEQFFGPGTRLTVL.

The V and J genes are TRBV7-9 and TRBJ2-5, with D perhaps assigned TRBD1 or TRBD2 (5 bases each). Trimming took 3 bases from V and 3 from J, leaving 17 bases between them. The CDR3 runs 16 residues. Germline values: CDR1 SEHNR, CDR2 FQNEAQ (reference sequence). CDR3: CASSFLDSGYKETQYF. CDR3 DNA: TGTGCCAGCAGCTTCCTCGACAGCGGTTACAAAGAGACCCAGTACTTC.

V usage is TRBV7-6 and J usage is TRBJ2-5, with D possibly matching TRBD2 (6 bases). Trimming pared 0 bases from V and 3 bases from J, leaving 8 bases between. The V gene's germline CDR1 is SGHVS and CDR2 FNYEAQ. The CDR3 extends over 14 amino acids. The CDR3 is CASSLAIAEETQYF. DNA for the CDR3: TGTGCCAGCAGCTTAGCGATAGCGGAAGAGACCCAGTACTTC.

This clonotype turned up a few times. The chain links TRBV7-3 to TRBJ1-1; a weak D match, TRBD1 (5 bases). Germline loops: CDR1 SGHTA, CDR2 FQGTGA. V was clipped by 6 bases and J by 1 base, with 15 bases between them. The CDR3 contains 15 residues. The CDR3 region is CASSSAAQGNTEAFF. CDR3 DNA sequence: TGTGCCAGCAGTTCCGCCGCTCAGGGGAACACTGAAGCTTTCTTT.

This clonotype was seen a few times. The chain links TRBV4-1 to TRBJ1-1; D call uncertain. Trimming shortened V by 3 bases and J by 4 bases, and 18 bases separated the two germline ends. The CDR3 runs to 16 residues. Germline CDR1 and CDR2: MGHRA and YSYEKL. The CDR3 DNA is TGCGCCAGCAGCCATCCCCCTAGGGAGGGAAGCACTGAAGCTTTCTTT. Residues: CASSHPPREGSTEAFF.

This clonotype was observed a handful of times. This chain joins TRBV6-5 and TRBJ2-4; perhaps TRBD1 as D (5 bases). The CDR3 is 15 amino acids. The germline gives CDR1 MNHEY, CDR2 SVGAGI. V dropped 0 bases and J dropped 6 bases, with 12 bases sitting between them. The CDR3 nucleotides are TGTGCCAGCAGTTACTCGAGTGCAGGGCCAAACATTCAGTACTTC. Amino acid sequence: CASSYSSAGPNIQYF.

V is TRBV6-1 and J is TRBJ1-5; unclear D gene. The ends were cut back, 0 bases at V and 5 bases at J, with 8 bases in the middle. Germline values: CDR1 MNHNS, CDR2 SASEGT. The CDR3 has 14 residues. In DNA form, the CDR3 reads TGTGCCAGCAGTGAAGCGGGCAGTTATCAGCCCCAGCATTTT. Protein product: CASSEAGSYQPQHF.

This clonotype was counted a single time. The V call is TRBV5-1, the J call TRBJ1-4, with D perhaps TRBD1 (6 bases). This CDR3 has 14 amino acids. Per germline, CDR1 SGHRS and CDR2 YFSETQ. Trimming took 4 bases from V and 5 from J, leaving 12 bases between them. The CDR3 DNA sequence: TGCGCCAGCAGCCCCCGGACAGTCAATGAAAAACTGTTTTTT. Encoded protein: CASSPRTVNEKLFF. Complete variable domain (other parts from reference TRBV5-1 and TRBJ1-4): KAGVTQTPRYLIKTRGQQVTLSCSPISGHRSVSWYQQTPGQGLQFLFEYFSETQRNKGNFPGRFSGRQFSNSRSEMNVSTLELGDSALYLCASSPRTVNEKLFFGSGTQLSVL.

The rearrangement links TRBV5-1 to TRBJ2-1, with a weak D call TRBD1 (6 bases). The CDR3 contains 13 residues. Germline CDR1 and CDR2: SGHRS and YFSETQ. Trimming removed 4 bases at V and 6 bases at J, with 11 bases between. The CDR3 sequence: CASSPGQRNEQFF. The CDR3 region has the DNA TGCGCCAGCAGCCCTGGACAGCGCAATGAGCAGTTCTTC.

This sequence joins TRBV20-1 and TRBJ1-6; possible D gene TRBD1, 6 bases. This CDR3 is 13 amino acids long. Trimming removed 6 bases at V and 6 bases at J, with 12 bases between. Germline loops: CDR1 DFQATT, CDR2 SNEGSKA (reference sequence). The CDR3 reads CSARGGANSPLHF. The CDR3 nucleotides read TGCAGTGCCAGGGGAGGTGCTAATTCACCCCTCCACTTT.

This clonotype was seen only a few times. The chain has TRBV7-9 and TRBJ2-7, with 9 positions matching TRBD1. This CDR3 region has 15 residues. The V and J ends lost 5 bases and 4 bases, in that order; junction bases with no gene match: 9. CDR1 is SEHNR and CDR2 is FQNEAQ in the germline V gene (reference sequence). CDR3 in DNA: TGTGCCAGCAGCCAGGGACAGGGTCATTTTTACGAGCAGTACTTC. Protein sequence: CASSQGQGHFYEQYF.

This rearrangement joins TRBV20-1 to TRBJ2-5; no firm D call. Germline CDR1 is DFQATT and CDR2 is SNEGSKA (reference sequence). V was trimmed by 3 bases and J by 5 bases, leaving 10 bases between them. This CDR3 is 12 amino acids long. The CDR3 DNA reads TGCAGTGCTAGGGTACTGATTGAGACCCAGTACTTC. This codes for CSARVLIETQYF.

This clonotype has a handful of counts. The chain uses TRBV20-1 and TRBJ2-5; D is perhaps TRBD1 (7 bases). Germline lookup yields CDR1 DFQATT and CDR2 SNEGSKA (reference sequence). V was clipped by 6 bases and J by 6 bases, with 20 bases between them. This CDR3 comprises 14 residues. CDR3 DNA sequence: TGCAGTGCAGTCCTTCAGGGGGGCCTAAAGACCCAGTACTTC. Translated, it gives CSAVLQGGLKTQYF.

V gene TRBV29-1 combines with J gene TRBJ2-5, with D tentatively TRBD2 (6 bases). The V and J ends lost 6 bases and 5 bases respectively, with 13 bases between them. Germline CDR1 and CDR2: SQVTM and ANQGSEA. The CDR3 length is 12 residues. CDR3 in amino acids: CSVARRGETQYF. The DNA for the CDR3 is TGCAGCGTCGCTAGGAGGGGCGAGACCCAGTACTTC. Variable domain in full (rest from reference TRBV29-1 and TRBJ2-5): SAVISQKPSRDICQRGTSLTIQCQVDSQVTMMFWYRQQPGQSLTLIATANQGSEATYESGFVIDKFPISRPNLTFSTLTVSNMSPEDSSIYLCSVARRGETQYFGPGTRLLVL.